Included here is one T cell receptor (beta chain) sequence, with context. With 7 bases removed from V and 4 bases from J, the gap between germline ends came to 12 bases. Germline CDR1 is SGHTS and CDR2 is YDEGEE. The CDR3 contains 13 residues. Sequenced by immunoSEQ multiplex PCR; TCRdb stores in-frame clones only, minus some. Among a few hundred thousand clones, approximately 84% were seen once, and the ten largest hold around 3.5%. The sample belongs to a study of blood T cell repertoires in COVID-19. In the study overall: Some COVID-19 samples were acute and others convalescent; all came from the United States, Italy and Spain.

Specimen: PBMCs or T cells enriched from blood (not recorded which). This sequence originates from a man aged 50 or older who had recovered from COVID-19. The V call is TRBV5-8, the J call TRBJ2-1; D possibly corresponds to TRBD2 (5 bases). In DNA form, the CDR3 reads TGTGCCAGCTATCGTCGGGGTTACAATGAGCAGTTCTTC. Translation: CASYRRGYNEQFF.